This T cell receptor beta chain stems from a study of blood T cell repertoires in COVID-19. The V and J ends lost 1 base and 3 bases respectively, with 6 bases between them. From germline, CDR1 is MNHNS and CDR2 SASEGT. The CDR3 is made up of 13 amino acids. Clinical histories supplied by participants themselves formed the basis of cohort assignment. Using immunoSEQ multiplex PCR, the repertoire was profiled, and TCRdb retains in-frame clones only, with some absent. The repertoire consists of 310,000 or so clones, with approximately 88% occurring once and the leading ten covering about 5.5%. This clone was seen a single time.

This receptor was obtained from a middle-aged woman who had recovered from COVID-19. The specimen sequenced was PBMCs or T cells enriched from blood (not recorded which). V and J are TRBV6-1 and TRBJ1-1; D gene ambiguous. This CDR3 reads CASSEDYYTEAFF. CDR3 DNA: TGTGCCAGCAGTGAAGATTACTACACTGAAGCTTTCTTT.